The clone carrying this TCR beta chain was detected only a few times. Its antigen is still unknown. This CDR3 is 15 amino acids long. J gave up 7 bases and V 1 base, and 4 bases lay outside the gene matches. The V gene's germline CDR1 is SGHTA and CDR2 FQGNSA. The library came from three nested PCR rounds adapted from ARM-PCR protocols. MiXCR, run by TCRdb on the multiplex PCR reads, gives a single entry per CDR3 protein. The sample holds approximately 100,000 distinct CDR3 sequences, roughly 60% seen once. These data belong to a study of tumor and adjacent non-tumor tissue in lung cancer. The wider study: Stage I to III disease affected some 11 men and a handful of women aged about 31 to 76. Samples averaged approximately 3.9 million productive TCRbeta reads each.

Study findings and constraints: In normal lung, the top 100 clones were significantly more dominant than in tumor.

RNA was extracted from bulk tissue without any cell sorting. The normal lung tissue was taken more than 3 cm from the tumor edge. Between August and November 2014, newly diagnosed, chemotherapy-naive lung cancer patients underwent thoracic surgery in China. The TCR comes from a man younger than 45 with non-small cell lung cancer. The sample consisted of distant non-tumor lung tissue. The chain links TRBV7-2 to TRBJ2-1; the match to TRBD1 covers 10 bases. For the CDR3, the DNA is TGTGCCAGCAGCTTAGGACAGGGGGCGAGGAATGAGCAGTTCTTC. This translates into CASSLGQGARNEQFF.